Following are 3 T cell receptor beta chains from one sample sequenced in a study of CD8 T cells in ankylosing spondylitis. TCRdb reprocessed the 5' RACE reads with MiXCR, giving one entry per CDR3 protein. Counted here are a few hundred thousand distinct CDR3 sequences, 11% occurring once; the ten biggest clones make up 9.1%. The sample taken for sequencing was blood, either unsorted or a sorted T cell fraction (not recorded which). The receptors come from a female donor with ankylosing spondylitis or in good health (not recorded which).

In its sample, this clonotype was seen many times. V usage is TRBV5-1 and J usage is TRBJ2-3; D possibly matches TRBD1 or TRBD2 (5 bases each). This CDR3 region has 17 residues. Trimming removed 6 bases at V and 5 bases at J, with 25 bases between. Germline lookup yields CDR1 SGHRS and CDR2 YFSETQ. CDR3 loop: CASTPSWGRAAGDTQYF. DNA of the CDR3: TGCGCCAGCACCCCGAGTTGGGGCCGGGCCGCGGGAGATACGCAGTATTTT.

The V gene is TRBV29-1, the J gene TRBJ2-7; 7 nucleotides agree with TRBD2. V lost 3 bases and J lost 2; bases outside the gene matches: 19. This CDR3 has 18 amino acids. The germline CDR1 and CDR2 sequences are SQVTM and ANQGSEA. The chain's CDR3 is CSVDIAARGGRGAYEQYF. In DNA form, the CDR3 reads TGCAGCGTTGACATTGCCGCCAGAGGAGGACGGGGGGCCTACGAGCAGTACTTC.

The chain has TRBV7-2 and TRBJ2-2, with no clear D. The CDR3 has 14 residues. CDR1 and CDR2 from the germline V gene are SGHTA and FQGNSA. V shed 2 bases and J shed 1 base, with 5 bases lying between them. In nucleotides, the CDR3 is TGTGCCAGCAGCTTATCGTGGAACACCGGGGAGCTGTTTTTT. Amino acid sequence: CASSLSWNTGELFF.